Listed below are T cell receptor beta chains from one sample, sequenced in a study of blood T cell repertoires in COVID-19. TCRdb keeps only in-frame clones here, not all; method: immunoSEQ multiplex PCR. The sample gives around 32,000 clones, 93% of which show up once; roughly 0.93% is in the top ten. Sequencing was performed on peripheral blood. The receptors come from a male donor with active COVID-19. Each CDR3 is given with its conserved first and last residue.

TRBV15 | CATSRDWPGTSGGDEDTQYF
TRBV5-1 | CASSSGGFSGNTIYF
TRBV19 | CASSMRTGDYGYTF
TRBV14 | CASSQEGRWKLFF
TRBV5-1 | CASSTGRIGNQPQHF
TRBV7-9 | CASTLSDYFEGENTIYF
TRBV7-9 | CASSLVGGQGTYEQYF
TRBV9 | CASSLQGTELSGNTIYF
TRBV30 | CAWSAPAGPQFF
TRBV19 | CASSLTRDSFPSYNEQFF
TRBV5-5 | CASSKAGLSYEQYF
TRBV7-9 | CASRSLAGTRYGYTF
TRBV19 | CASSSPGGRRLEYGYTF
TRBV14 | CASSQEAGAGEKLFF
TRBV27 | CASSLEGGGGETQYF
TRBV6-2/TRBV6-3 | CASSYSGGGYNEQFF
TRBV30 | CAWSVRGQVRTEAFF
TRBV6-1 | CASSDTGTAREAFF
TRBV4-1 | CASSQDPRLEQFF
TRBV15 | CATSRGTPRSDTGELFF
TRBV7-2 | CASSLGPGTGPYGYTF
TRBV6-5 | CATKKPGAKNIQYF
TRBV7-2 | CASSLKIGNSNYGYTF
TRBV5-1 | CASSLEGANEQFF
TRBV11-2 | CASILSSGGAHEQFF
TRBV6-5 | CASKRQGNTEAFF
TRBV5-6 | CASSLGDIQETQYF
TRBV7-8 | CASSREQGYYEQYF
TRBV28 | CASARGTGGALGYGYTF
TRBV19 | CASSIPGQGTGNTIYF
TRBV7-3 | CASSSRGGNGYTF
TRBV6-5 | CASSFGQGRLEQYF
TRBV18 | CASSPGSGSNQPQHF
TRBV4-3 | CASSQELARVFGKLFF
TRBV7-2 | CASSFTGRDYEQYF
TRBV4-2 | CASSQVPGQGAWVEQYF
TRBV5-5 | CASSLGLRTAPTNTGELFF
TRBV7-3 | CASSSDRNTEAFF
TRBV7-2 | CASSLESGFLSGNTIYF
TRBV5-6 | CASSPGGGSNYGYTF
TRBV7-2 | CTSSPDRGWGYTF
TRBV5-6 | CASSLAGLGQYF
TRBV19 | CASILTQVGEAFF
TRBV18 | CASSQGQGRLHEQYF